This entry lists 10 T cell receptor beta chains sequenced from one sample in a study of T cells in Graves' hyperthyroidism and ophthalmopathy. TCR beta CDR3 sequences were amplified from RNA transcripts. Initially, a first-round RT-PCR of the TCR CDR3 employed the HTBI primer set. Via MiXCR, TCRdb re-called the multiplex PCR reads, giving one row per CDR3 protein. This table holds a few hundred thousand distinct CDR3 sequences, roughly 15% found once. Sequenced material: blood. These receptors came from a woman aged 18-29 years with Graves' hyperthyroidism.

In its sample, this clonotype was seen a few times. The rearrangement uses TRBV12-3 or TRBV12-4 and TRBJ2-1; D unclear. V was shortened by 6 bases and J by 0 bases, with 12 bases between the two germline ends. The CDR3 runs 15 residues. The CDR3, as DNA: TGTGCCAGCAGCGGCGTCTCAAGCTCCTACAATGAGCAGTTCTTC. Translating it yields CASSGVSSSYNEQFF.

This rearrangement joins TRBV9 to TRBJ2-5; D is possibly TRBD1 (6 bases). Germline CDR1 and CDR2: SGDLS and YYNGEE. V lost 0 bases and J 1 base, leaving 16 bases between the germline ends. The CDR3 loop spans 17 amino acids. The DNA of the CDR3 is TGTGCCAGCAGCGTAGGGGGGCGGAGCCCCCTCCAAGAGACCCAGTACTTC. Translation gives CASSVGGRSPLQETQYF.

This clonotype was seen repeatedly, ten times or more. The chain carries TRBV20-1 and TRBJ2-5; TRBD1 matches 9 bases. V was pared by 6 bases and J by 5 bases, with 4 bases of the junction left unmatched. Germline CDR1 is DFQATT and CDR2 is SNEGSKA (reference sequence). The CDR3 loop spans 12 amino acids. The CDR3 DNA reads TGCAGTGCAAGGACAGGGGATGAGACCCAGTACTTC. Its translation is CSARTGDETQYF.

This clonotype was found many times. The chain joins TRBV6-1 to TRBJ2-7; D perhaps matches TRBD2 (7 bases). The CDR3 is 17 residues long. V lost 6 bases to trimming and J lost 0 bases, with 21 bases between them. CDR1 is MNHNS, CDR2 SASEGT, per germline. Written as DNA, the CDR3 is TGTGCCAGCAGCCCTGGGAAGGGGGGGGGGTCCTCCTACGAGCAGTACTTC. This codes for CASSPGKGGGSSYEQYF.

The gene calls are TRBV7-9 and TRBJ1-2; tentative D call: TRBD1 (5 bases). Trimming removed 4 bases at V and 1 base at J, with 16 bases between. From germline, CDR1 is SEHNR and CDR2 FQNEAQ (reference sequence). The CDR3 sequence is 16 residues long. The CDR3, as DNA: TGTGCCAGCAGCTCGTCCCGGGACGTTTTTAACTATGGCTACACCTTC. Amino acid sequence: CASSSSRDVFNYGYTF.

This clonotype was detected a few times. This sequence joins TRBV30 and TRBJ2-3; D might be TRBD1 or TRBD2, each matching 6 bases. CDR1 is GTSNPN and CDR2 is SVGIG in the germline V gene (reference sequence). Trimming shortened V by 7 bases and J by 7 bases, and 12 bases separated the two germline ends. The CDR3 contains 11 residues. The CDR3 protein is CAFEGGYTQYF. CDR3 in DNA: TGTGCCTTCGAGGGGGGATATACGCAGTATTTT.

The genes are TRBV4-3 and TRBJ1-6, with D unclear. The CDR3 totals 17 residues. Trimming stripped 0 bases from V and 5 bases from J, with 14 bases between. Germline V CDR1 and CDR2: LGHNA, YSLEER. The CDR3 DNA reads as TGCGCCAGCAGCCAAGATTCTAAGGGCCAGAATAATTCACCCCTCCACTTT. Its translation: CASSQDSKGQNNSPLHF.

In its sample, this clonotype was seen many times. In DNA, the CDR3 is TGCGCCAGCAGTGAAGACAGGGCCGAGACCCAGTACTTC. It is translated as CASSEDRAETQYF. The chain uses TRBV10-1 and TRBJ2-5; 7 bases map to TRBD1. This CDR3 is 13 amino acids long. The V gene's germline CDR1 is WNHNN and CDR2 SYGVQD (reference sequence). The trim removed 3 bases at V and 5 bases at J, leaving 3 bases unmatched.

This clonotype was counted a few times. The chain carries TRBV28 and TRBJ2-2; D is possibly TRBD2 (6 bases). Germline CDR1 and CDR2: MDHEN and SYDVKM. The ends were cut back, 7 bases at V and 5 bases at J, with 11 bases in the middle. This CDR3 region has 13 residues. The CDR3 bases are TGTGCCAGCATGTGGGGAGGAACCGGGGAGCTGTTTTTT. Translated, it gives CASMWGGTGELFF.

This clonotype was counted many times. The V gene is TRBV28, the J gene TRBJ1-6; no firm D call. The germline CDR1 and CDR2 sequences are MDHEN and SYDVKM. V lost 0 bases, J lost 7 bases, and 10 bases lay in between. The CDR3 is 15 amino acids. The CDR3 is CASSLWEGMNSPLHF. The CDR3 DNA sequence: TGTGCCAGCAGTTTATGGGAGGGTATGAATTCACCCCTCCACTTT.